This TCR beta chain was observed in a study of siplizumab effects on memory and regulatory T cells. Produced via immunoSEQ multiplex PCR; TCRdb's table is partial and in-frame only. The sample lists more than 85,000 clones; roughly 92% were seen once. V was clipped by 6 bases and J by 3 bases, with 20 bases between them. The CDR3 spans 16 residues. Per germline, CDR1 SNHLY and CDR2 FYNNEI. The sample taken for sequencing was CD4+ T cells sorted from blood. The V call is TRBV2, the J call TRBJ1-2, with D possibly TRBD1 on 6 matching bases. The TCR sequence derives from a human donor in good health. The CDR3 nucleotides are TGTGCCAGCAGATCACAGGGTGGCAACCTTTACTATGGCTACACCTTC. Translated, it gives CASRSQGGNLYYGYTF.